This T cell receptor beta chain came from a study of blood T cell repertoires in COVID-19. Turning to the study itself: T cells, B-cell-depleted T cells, or PBMCs provided the cDNA or gDNA that served as material.

TCRdb's copy holds only in-frame clones and misses some; the assay was immunoSEQ multiplex PCR. The sample carries roughly 300,000 clones, about 90% recorded once. The V segment lost 3 bases and the J segment 4 bases; nucleotides outside the gene matches: 11. The germline V gene encodes CDR1 SGHAT and CDR2 FQNNGV. This CDR3 is 16 amino acids long. This chain uses TRBV11-2 with TRBJ1-1, with 7 bases matching TRBD1. Sequencing was carried out using peripheral blood. This receptor was taken from a woman aged 50 to 65 who had recovered from COVID-19. The chain's CDR3 is CASSLIRGQYLTEAFF. In DNA form, the CDR3 reads TGTGCCAGCAGCTTGATTAGGGGACAGTACCTCACTGAAGCTTTCTTT.